Below, 9 T cell receptor beta chains from the same sample are listed, as sequenced in a study of blood T cell repertoires in COVID-19. Measured with immunoSEQ multiplex PCR; TCRdb has only the in-frame clones, and not every one. The table includes 150,000 or so clones, around 74% detected once. The material sequenced was peripheral blood. The receptors here all came from a woman aged 80 or older with acute or convalescent COVID-19.

The V gene is TRBV28, the J gene TRBJ1-3; D uncertain. The germline V gene encodes CDR1 MDHEN and CDR2 SYDVKM. The CDR3 contains 15 residues. Trimming removed 2 bases from V and 0 bases from J, with 8 bases in between. In nucleotides, the CDR3 is TGTGCCAGCAGTTTAGTGCTTAGCTCTGGAAACACCATATATTTT. Residues: CASSLVLSSGNTIYF.

This chain links TRBV12-3 or TRBV12-4 with TRBJ1-1; TRBD1 might be the D (6 bases). V was clipped by 7 bases and J by 8 bases, with 11 bases between them. The CDR3 is 11 amino acids. CDR3 region: CASTQRGEAFF. The CDR3 DNA is TGTGCCAGCACTCAGAGGGGGGAAGCTTTCTTT.

The chain links TRBV18 to TRBJ2-2; the match to TRBD2 covers 7 bases. The length of the CDR3 is 16 residues. Germline V gene data show CDR1 as KGHSH and CDR2 as LQKENI. The J segment lost 6 bases and the V segment lost 2 bases, leaving 9 bases of the junction unmatched. The CDR3 protein is CASSPIPSGAPGELFF. The DNA of the CDR3 is TGTGCCAGCTCACCAATTCCCAGCGGGGCCCCCGGGGAGCTGTTTTTT.

This chain links TRBV11-3 with TRBJ1-1; D gene unclear. V shed 2 bases and J shed 5 bases, with 9 bases lying between them. This CDR3 region has 13 residues. From germline, CDR1 is SGHNT and CDR2 YENEEA. CDR3 amino acids: CASSLRSGTEAFF. The CDR3 nucleotides read TGTGCCAGCAGCTTAAGGTCGGGGACTGAAGCTTTCTTT.

This clone appeared a few times. CDR3 DNA sequence: TGTGCCAGCAGCTCCCCAGGGGCTACTGGATCGGGGGAGCTGTTTTTT. It is translated as CASSSPGATGSGELFF. The gene calls are TRBV28 and TRBJ2-2; D is perhaps TRBD1 (6 bases). Germline-derived CDR1 and CDR2 are MDHEN and SYDVKM. V shed 6 bases and J shed 8 bases, with 22 bases lying between them. This CDR3 region has 16 residues. Combining the CDR3 with reference TRBV28 and TRBJ2-2 gives the whole variable domain DVKVTQSSRYLVKRTGEKVFLECVQDMDHENMFWYRQDPGLGLRLIYFSYDVKMKEKGDIPEGYSVSREKKERFSLILESASTNQTSMYLCASSSPGATGSGELFFGEGSRLTVL.

In its sample, this clone was seen a few times. Within the sample, other DNA sequences also encode this same CDR3. The chain carries TRBV7-9 and TRBJ2-7; possibly TRBD2 for D (5 bases). Germline V CDR1 and CDR2: SEHNR, FQNEAQ (reference sequence). The CDR3 is 12 residues long. The ends were cut back, 1 base at V and 6 bases at J, with 7 bases in the middle. CDR3 amino acids: CASSLGGIEQYF. CDR3 coding DNA: TGTGCCAGCAGCTTAGGAGGGATCGAGCAGTACTTC.

V is TRBV4-1 and J is TRBJ2-1; 7 nucleotides match TRBD2. This CDR3 has 14 residues. Looked up from germline, CDR1 is MGHRA and CDR2 is YSYEKL. Unmatched junction bases numbered 6, after V lost 4 bases and J lost 6 bases. This chain's CDR3 is CASSLLGRSNEQFF. As DNA, the CDR3 is TGCGCCAGCAGCCTCCTCGGGAGGAGCAATGAGCAGTTCTTC.

This clone was observed a single time. The chain couples TRBV13 to TRBJ2-3; the D gene is possibly TRBD2 (6 bases). This CDR3 is 13 amino acids long. Trimming cost V 2 bases and J 7 bases, with 10 bases left between them. The germline V gene has CDR1 PRHDT and CDR2 FYEKMQ (reference sequence). CDR3 sequence reads: CASSLPSVYTQYF. The CDR3 nucleotides read TGTGCCAGCAGCTTACCTAGCGTTTATACGCAGTATTTT.

J is TRBJ1-4 and V is TRBV29-1; D gene unclear. Germline V gives CDR1 SQVTM, CDR2 ANQGSEA. V gave up 2 bases and J gave up 8 bases, with 12 bases separating them. This CDR3 region has 13 residues. CDR3: CSVETDGREKLFF. The CDR3, as DNA: TGCAGCGTTGAAACTGATGGCAGGGAAAAACTGTTTTTT.